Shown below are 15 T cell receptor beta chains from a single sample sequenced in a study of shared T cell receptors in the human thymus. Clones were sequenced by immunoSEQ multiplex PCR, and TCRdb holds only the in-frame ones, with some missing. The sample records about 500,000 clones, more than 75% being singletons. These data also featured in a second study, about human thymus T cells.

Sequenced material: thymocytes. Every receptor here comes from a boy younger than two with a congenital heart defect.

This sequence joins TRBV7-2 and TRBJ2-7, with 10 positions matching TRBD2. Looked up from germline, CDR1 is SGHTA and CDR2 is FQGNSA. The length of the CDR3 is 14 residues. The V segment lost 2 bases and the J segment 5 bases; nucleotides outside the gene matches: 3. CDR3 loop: CASSLTSGTDEQYF. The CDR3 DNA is TGTGCCAGCAGCTTAACTAGCGGGACGGACGAGCAGTACTTC.

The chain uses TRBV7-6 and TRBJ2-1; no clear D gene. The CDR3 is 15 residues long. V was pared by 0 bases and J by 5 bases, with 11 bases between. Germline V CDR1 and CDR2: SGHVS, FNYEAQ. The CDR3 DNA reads TGTGCCAGCAGCTTAGCGGCCTTATACCACAATGAGCAGTTCTTC. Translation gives CASSLAALYHNEQFF.

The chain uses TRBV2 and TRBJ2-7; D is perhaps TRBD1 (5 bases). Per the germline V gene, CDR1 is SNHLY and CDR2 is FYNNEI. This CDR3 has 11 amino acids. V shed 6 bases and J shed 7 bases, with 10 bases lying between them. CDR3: CASRQVTEQYF. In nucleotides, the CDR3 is TGTGCCAGCAGACAGGTTACGGAGCAGTACTTC.

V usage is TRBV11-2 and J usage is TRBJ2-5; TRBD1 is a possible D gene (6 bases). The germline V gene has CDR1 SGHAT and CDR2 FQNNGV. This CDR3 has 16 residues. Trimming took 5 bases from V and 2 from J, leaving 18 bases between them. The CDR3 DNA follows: TGTGCCAGCAGCCTTACTACAGGGTGGGGTCAAGAGACCCAGTACTTC. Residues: CASSLTTGWGQETQYF.

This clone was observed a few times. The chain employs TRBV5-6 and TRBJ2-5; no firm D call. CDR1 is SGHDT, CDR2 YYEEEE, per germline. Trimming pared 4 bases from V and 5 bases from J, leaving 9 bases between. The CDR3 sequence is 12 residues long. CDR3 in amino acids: CASSAPRETQYF. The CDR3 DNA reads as TGTGCCAGCAGCGCGCCGCGGGAGACCCAGTACTTC.

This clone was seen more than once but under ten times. DNA for the CDR3: TGTGCCAGCAGCTTAGTAGAACAGAACTACTATGGCTACACCTTC. It is translated as CASSLVEQNYYGYTF. This rearrangement joins TRBV11-3 to TRBJ1-2; D call uncertain. CDR1 SGHNT and CDR2 YENEEA come from the germline V gene. Trimming pared 1 base from V and 3 bases from J, leaving 12 bases between. The CDR3 has 15 residues.

CDR3 residues: CASSSNYRDGYTF. In nucleotides, the CDR3 is TGTGCCAGCAGCTCAAACTACAGGGACGGCTACACCTTC. This sequence joins TRBV7-2 and TRBJ1-2; the D gene is possibly TRBD1 (6 bases). Trimming removed 4 bases from V and 8 bases from J, with 14 bases in between. From germline, CDR1 is SGHTA and CDR2 FQGNSA. The CDR3 spans 13 residues.

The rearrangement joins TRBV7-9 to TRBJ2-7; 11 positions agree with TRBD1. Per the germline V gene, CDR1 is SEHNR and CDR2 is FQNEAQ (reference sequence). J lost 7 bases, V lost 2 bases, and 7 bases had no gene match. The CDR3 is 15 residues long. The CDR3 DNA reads TGTGCCAGCAGCTTACAGGGACAGGGGGTATCGGAGCAGTACTTC. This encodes CASSLQGQGVSEQYF. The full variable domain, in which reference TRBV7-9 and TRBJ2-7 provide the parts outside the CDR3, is DTGVSQNPRHKITKRGQNVTFRCDPISEHNRLYWYRQTLGQGPEFLTYFQNEAQLEKSRLLSDRFSAERPKGSFSTLEIQRTEQGDSAMYLCASSLQGQGVSEQYFGPGTRLTVT.

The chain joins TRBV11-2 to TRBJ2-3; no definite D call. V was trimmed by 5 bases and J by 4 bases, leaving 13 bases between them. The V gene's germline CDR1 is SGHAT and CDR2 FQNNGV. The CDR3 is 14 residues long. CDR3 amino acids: CASSQSALADTQYF. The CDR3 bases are TGTGCCAGCAGCCAGAGCGCCCTGGCAGATACGCAGTATTTT. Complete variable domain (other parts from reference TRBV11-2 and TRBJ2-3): EAGVAQSPRYKIIEKRQSVAFWCNPISGHATLYWYQQILGQGPKLLIQFQNNGVVDDSQLPKDRFSAERLKGVDSTLKIQPAKLEDSAVYLCASSQSALADTQYFGPGTRLTVL.

The CDR3: CASSQDTGQGFYGYTF. The DNA for the CDR3 is TGCGCCAGCAGCCAAGATACGGGACAGGGGTTCTATGGCTACACCTTC. The chain is built from TRBV4-3 and TRBJ1-2; 10 nucleotides align to TRBD1. This CDR3 comprises 16 residues. V lost 0 bases to trimming and J lost 4 bases; unmatched junction nucleotides: 5. Germline V gene sequence: CDR1 LGHNA, CDR2 YSLEER.

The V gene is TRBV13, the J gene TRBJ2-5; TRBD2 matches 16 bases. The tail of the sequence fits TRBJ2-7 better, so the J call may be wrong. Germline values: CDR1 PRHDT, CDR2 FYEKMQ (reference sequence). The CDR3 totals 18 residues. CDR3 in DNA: TGTGCCAGCAGTGACAGGTGGGGACTAGCGGGAGGGAGACACGAGCAGTACTTC. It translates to CASSDRWGLAGGRHEQYF.

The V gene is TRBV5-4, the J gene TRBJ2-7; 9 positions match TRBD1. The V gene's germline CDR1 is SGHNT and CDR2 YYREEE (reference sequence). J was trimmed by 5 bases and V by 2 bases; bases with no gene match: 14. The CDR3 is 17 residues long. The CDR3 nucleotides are TGTGCCAGCAGCTTCAAGGGACAGGGATTTGTTGGCCACGAGCAGTACTTC. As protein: CASSFKGQGFVGHEQYF.

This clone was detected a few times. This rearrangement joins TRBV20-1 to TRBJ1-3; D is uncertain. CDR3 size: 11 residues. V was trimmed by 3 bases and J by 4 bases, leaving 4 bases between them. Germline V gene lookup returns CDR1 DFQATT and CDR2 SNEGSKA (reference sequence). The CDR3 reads CSASIGNTIYF. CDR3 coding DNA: TGCAGTGCTAGTATAGGAAACACCATATATTTT.

The CDR3 nucleotides are TGTGCCAGCAGCCAAGCCCGACAGGGGGTTATGAACACTGAAGCTTTCTTT. It codes for CASSQARQGVMNTEAFF. The chain joins TRBV4-2 to TRBJ1-1; 9 nucleotides agree with TRBD1. After removal of 1 base from V and 0 bases from J, the junction contained 6 bases not matched to a gene. Germline CDR1 LGHNA, CDR2 YNFKEQ. The CDR3 runs 17 residues.

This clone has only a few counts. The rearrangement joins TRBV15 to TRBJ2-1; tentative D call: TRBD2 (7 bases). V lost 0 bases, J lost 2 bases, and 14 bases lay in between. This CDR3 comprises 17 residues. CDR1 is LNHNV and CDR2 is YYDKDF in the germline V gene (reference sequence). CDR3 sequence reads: CATSRDSGGWPYNEQFF. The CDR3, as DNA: TGTGCCACCAGCAGAGATTCGGGGGGCTGGCCCTACAATGAGCAGTTCTTC.